The T cell receptor beta chain described here comes from a study of CD8 T cells in Susac syndrome. Germline CDR1 and CDR2: KGHDR and SFDVKD. J gave up 4 bases and V 4 bases, and 9 bases lay outside the gene matches. CDR3 length: 18 residues. TCR beta sequencing covered blood CD8+ and CD4+ T cells. Purification of the CD8+ and CD4+ T cells relied on negative isolation, and TEMRA cells underwent FACS enrichment. RNA in amounts of about 0.5 to 1 ug was reverse transcribed with random hexamers. TCR beta CDR3 was amplified by immunoSEQ multiplex PCR. This amplification extended across 54 Vbeta and 13 Jbeta segments. From the immunoSEQ multiplex PCR reads, TCRdb called clonotypes with MiXCR, one entry per CDR3 protein. The data show around 130,000 distinct CDR3 sequences, with about 90% seen just once and 0.2% to 0.25% held by the top ten.

The source material was CD8+ T cells from PBMCs. The source is a human donor with multiple sclerosis. The chain joins TRBV24-1 to TRBJ2-6; 10 bases fit TRBD1. For the CDR3, the DNA is TGTGCCACCAGTGAAGCCGGGACAGGGGTAGAAGGGGCCAACGTCCTGACTTTC. This translates into CATSEAGTGVEGANVLTF.